The subject of this entry is one TCR beta chain. Its antigen is not identified. Germline lookup yields CDR1 PRHDT and CDR2 FYEKMQ (reference sequence). J gave up 5 bases and V 5 bases, and 8 bases lay outside the gene matches. The CDR3 is made up of 15 amino acids. This table comes from immunoSEQ multiplex PCR, and its TCRdb copy is limited to in-frame clones, with some not included. This sample yields about 140,000 clones, of which about 90% are seen a single time; 7.5% to 8.5% belongs to the top ten. This specimen belongs to a study of cytomegalovirus exposure and HLA in healthy donors. Study in general: The 110 or so validation repertoires, a later analysis reported, used the same platform as the approximately 670 first-cohort repertoires. Findings of the study overall: Most TCR sequences were rare, but some public TCRs occurred in many donors.

The TCR was taken from a young woman in good health and CMV-seropositive. The chain couples TRBV13 to TRBJ1-1; 10 bases are a match to TRBD1. The sequencing sample was made of PBMCs. CDR3 in DNA: TGTGCCAGCAGCCCGGGACAGGGGTTAGGGACTGAAGCTTTCTTT. As protein: CASSPGQGLGTEAFF. The complete variable domain, with remaining parts taken from reference TRBV13 and TRBJ1-1, reads AAGVIQSPRHLIKEKRETATLKCYPIPRHDTVYWYQQGPGQDPQFLISFYEKMQSDKGSIPDRFSAQQFSDYHSELNMSSLELGDSALYFCASSPGQGLGTEAFFGQGTRLTVV.